The 15 T cell receptor beta chains reported below all come from one sample, sequenced in a study of human T cells and chemical hapten exposure. Time point described: pre-sensitization, week 0. Treatment of the sample: therapeutic diphenylcyclopropenone sensitization with weekly scalp DPC. One entry per CDR3 protein, called by TCRdb with MiXCR from the RACE reads. Here the sample spans around 200,000 distinct CDR3 sequences, under 35% being singletons. The material was whole blood, obtained in connection with sensitization to the hapten diphenylcyclopropenone (DPC). Receptors originate from a woman aged 25 to 39 with alopecia areata. Some clones in this sample may be carry-over from other donors' samples.

This chain links TRBV20-1 with TRBJ1-2, with 12 bases that match TRBD1. The CDR3 runs 16 residues. The V gene's germline CDR1 is DFQATT and CDR2 SNEGSKA (reference sequence). After removal of 4 bases from V and 0 bases from J, the junction contained 6 bases not matched to a gene. CDR3 protein: CSATGTGGLSNYGYTF. CDR3 bases: TGCAGTGCTACTGGGACAGGGGGCCTTTCTAACTATGGCTACACCTTC.

This clonotype was recorded a few times. V gene TRBV25-1 combines with J gene TRBJ2-2; D gene uncertain. The CDR3 loop spans 14 amino acids. Germline V gene lookup returns CDR1 MGHDK and CDR2 SYGVNS. The V and J ends lost 3 bases and 1 base respectively, with 6 bases between them. The CDR3 reads CASSEVLNTGELFF. CDR3 DNA sequence: TGTGCCAGCAGTGAGGTCCTGAACACCGGGGAGCTGTTTTTT.

The genes are TRBV28 and TRBJ1-3, with D hard to call. There are 15 residues in the CDR3. Trimming stripped 5 bases from V and 2 bases from J, with 13 bases between. CDR1 MDHEN and CDR2 SYDVKM come from the germline V gene. CDR3 in amino acids: CASSPLRAAGNTIYF. The CDR3 nucleotides are TGTGCCAGCAGTCCGCTTCGGGCGGCTGGAAACACCATATATTTT.

This clonotype was seen a few times. The chain links TRBV12-3 or TRBV12-4 to TRBJ2-7; no firm D call. The length of the CDR3 is 15 residues. The V end was cut by 3 bases, the J end by 0 bases, with 12 bases between. As DNA, the CDR3 is TGTGCCAGCAGTTTTGTAGGGAACCCCTCCTACGAGCAGTACTTC. This codes for CASSFVGNPSYEQYF.

Notes on this clonotype: A much larger clone differs by one base, so this may be a read error. This chain connects TRBV12-3 or TRBV12-4 to TRBJ2-5; D might be TRBD2 (6 bases). V lost 4 bases to trimming and J lost 2 bases, with 8 bases between them. There are 13 residues in the CDR3. CDR3 loop: CASSSGTQETQYF. CDR3 bases: TGTGCCAGCAGTTCTGGGACTCAAGAGACCCAGTACTTC.

V gene TRBV29-1 combines with J gene TRBJ2-3, with D uncertain. The CDR3 loop spans 11 amino acids. Trimming left V 8 bases short and J 4 bases short, with 10 bases between. CDR1 SQVTM and CDR2 ANQGSEA come from the germline V gene. CDR3 loop: CSCDRADTQYF. CDR3 bases: TGCAGCTGTGACCGCGCAGATACGCAGTATTTT.

The chain employs TRBV9 and TRBJ2-1; D call uncertain. In germline, CDR1 is SGDLS, CDR2 YYNGEE. This CDR3 comprises 14 residues. The V gene lost 1 base and the J gene lost 6 bases, with 11 bases spanning the gap. The CDR3 DNA sequence: TGTGCCAGCAGCGTACTCTCGAGCAGCAATGAGCAGTTCTTC. This encodes CASSVLSSSNEQFF.

The sample holds a few counts of this clonotype. A read error may produce the germline difference seen at one junction end. The chain has TRBV4-3 and TRBJ2-4; tentatively, D is TRBD1 (6 bases). CDR1 and CDR2 from the germline V gene are LGHNA and YSLEER. The CDR3 runs 17 residues. This CDR3 is CASSLNPTVGAGNIQYF. The CDR3 DNA reads TGTGCCAGCAGCCTCAATCCCACTGTGGGGGCAGGGAACATTCAGTACTTC.

V gene TRBV6-2 or TRBV6-3 combines with J gene TRBJ1-5; D is unresolved. The CDR3 contains 12 residues. Germline V CDR1 and CDR2: MNHEY, SVGEGT. With 4 bases removed from V and 7 bases from J, the gap between germline ends came to 8 bases. CDR3: CASSFRRQPQHF. The CDR3 nucleotides read TGTGCCAGCAGTTTCAGGAGACAGCCCCAGCATTTT.

The V and J genes are TRBV28 and TRBJ1-5; D perhaps matches TRBD1 (6 bases). The CDR3 totals 17 residues. CDR1 MDHEN and CDR2 SYDVKM come from the germline V gene. Trimming shortened V by 5 bases and J by 5 bases, and 22 bases separated the two germline ends. CDR3 DNA: TGTGCCAGCAGTACCGCAGGGGCCCCCTCGCAATATCAGCCCCAGCATTTT. Residues: CASSTAGAPSQYQPQHF.

This rearrangement joins TRBV7-9 to TRBJ1-6; 9 nucleotides agree with TRBD1. The CDR3 has 15 amino acids. Germline lookup yields CDR1 SEHNR and CDR2 FQNEAQ (reference sequence). Trimming at V came to 4 bases and at J to 9 bases, leaving 7 bases not matched to a gene. The CDR3 nucleotides are TGTGCCAGCAGCTCTCCGACAGGGGGTCCTTCACCCCTCCACTTT. As protein: CASSSPTGGPSPLHF. The whole variable domain, filled in from reference TRBV7-9 and TRBJ1-6, reads DTGVSQNPRHKITKRGQNVTFRCDPISEHNRLYWYRQTLGQGPEFLTYFQNEAQLEKSRLLSDRFSAERPKGSFSTLEIQRTEQGDSAMYLCASSSPTGGPSPLHFGNGTRLTVT.

This rearrangement joins TRBV20-1 to TRBJ2-2; 8 nucleotides line up with TRBD2. V shed 0 bases, J shed 8 bases, and the junction held 5 bases outside the gene matches. Germline V lookup: CDR1 DFQATT, CDR2 SNEGSKA (reference sequence). CDR3 size: 14 residues. CDR3 residues: CSAREGTSWGELFF. Written as DNA, the CDR3 is TGCAGTGCTAGAGAAGGGACTAGTTGGGGGGAGCTGTTTTTT.

The V gene is TRBV4-1, the J gene TRBJ2-1; D ambiguous. Germline loops: CDR1 MGHRA, CDR2 YSYEKL. The CDR3 has 13 amino acids. V was trimmed by 1 base and J by 7 bases, leaving 8 bases between them. The CDR3 here is CASSQAARNEQFF. In DNA form, the CDR3 reads TGCGCCAGCAGCCAAGCGGCTAGAAATGAGCAGTTCTTC.

The chain carries TRBV6-1 and TRBJ2-5, with D maybe TRBD1 (5 bases). V was cut by 3 bases and J by 4 bases, with 15 bases left in between. From germline, CDR1 is MNHNS and CDR2 SASEGT. The CDR3 spans 15 residues. CDR3 region: CASSDEAGITETQYF. CDR3 bases: TGTGCCAGCAGTGATGAGGCAGGGATCACAGAGACCCAGTACTTC.

The chain's CDR3 is CASSWATNTGELFF. DNA of the CDR3: TGTGCCAGCAGTTGGGCTACTAACACCGGGGAGCTGTTTTTT. The chain combines TRBV28 with TRBJ2-2, with no clear D. The CDR3 covers 14 residues. Looked up from germline, CDR1 is MDHEN and CDR2 is SYDVKM. The V and J ends lost 4 bases and 2 bases respectively, with 8 bases between them.